This TCR beta chain was captured by sequencing in a study of blood T cells in healthy people across ages. Points from the study as a whole: Total diversity from one million sequenced T cells was likely underestimated.

This clonotype was found a few times. Its antigen is unidentified. Healthy Caucasian individuals from Russia aged 6 to 90 served as donors. Every participating donor contributed 7.5 to 10 milliliters of peripheral blood through a draw. The use of a sample-barcoded 5' primer and a J-beta primer mix characterized a second PCR of roughly 6 to 11 cycles. TCRdb analysed the 5' RACE reads with MiXCR anew, one entry per CDR3 protein. The sample contains around 1,600,000 distinct CDR3 sequences, 40% to 45% of which appear only once. The ends lost 1 base at V and 5 bases at J; junction bases unmatched: 6. The CDR3 has 15 residues.

The chain is built from TRBV12-3 or TRBV12-4 and TRBJ1-2, with 8 bases aligning to TRBD1. This TCR was sampled from a woman aged 18-29 years in good health. Sequencing input: blood. The CDR3 is CASSLGTGKGYGYTF. The CDR3 region has the DNA TGTGCCAGCAGTTTAGGGACAGGGAAAGGATATGGCTACACCTTC.